The sequence of this T cell receptor (beta chain) was determined in a study of cytotoxic CD8 clonotypes in ibrutinib-treated CLL. Using immunoSEQ multiplex PCR, the repertoire was profiled, and TCRdb retains in-frame clones only, with some absent. There are some 160,000 clones in the sample; roughly 86% occur only once, and roughly 2% lies in the top ten. This clone has a single count. Germline loops: CDR1 MNHNY, CDR2 SVGAGI (reference sequence). V was pared by 6 bases and J by 6 bases, with 17 bases between. This CDR3 is built from 15 residues. The input for sequencing was PBMCs, taken after 12 months of ibrutinib treatment. The V and J genes are TRBV6-6 and TRBJ1-4; D unclear. The receptor was isolated from a human donor with chronic lymphocytic leukemia. The CDR3 region is CASRSAGLSDEKLFF. CDR3 DNA: TGTGCCAGCAGATCCGCCGGTTTAAGTGATGAAAAACTGTTTTTT.